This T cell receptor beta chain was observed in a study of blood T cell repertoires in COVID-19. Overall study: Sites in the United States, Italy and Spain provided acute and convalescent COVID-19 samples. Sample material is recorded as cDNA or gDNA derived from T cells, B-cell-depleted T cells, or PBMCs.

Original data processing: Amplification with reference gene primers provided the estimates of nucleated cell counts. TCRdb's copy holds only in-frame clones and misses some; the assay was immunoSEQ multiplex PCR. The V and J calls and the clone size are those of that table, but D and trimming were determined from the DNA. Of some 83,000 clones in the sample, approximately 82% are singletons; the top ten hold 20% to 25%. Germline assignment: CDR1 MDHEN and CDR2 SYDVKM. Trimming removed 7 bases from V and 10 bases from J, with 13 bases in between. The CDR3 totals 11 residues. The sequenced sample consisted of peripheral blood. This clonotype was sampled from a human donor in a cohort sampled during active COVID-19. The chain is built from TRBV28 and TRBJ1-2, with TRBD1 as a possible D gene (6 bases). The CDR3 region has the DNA TGTGCCAGCACGGTACAGGGTCTCTACACCTTC. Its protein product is CASTVQGLYTF.